This TCR beta chain was captured in a study of long-term antiretroviral therapy in people with HIV. Assay version v3.0 of immunoSEQ was used, and it was run at survey level. TCRdb's copy holds only in-frame clones and misses some; the assay was immunoSEQ multiplex PCR. Among around 36,000 clones listed, roughly 79% were seen once. This clone was counted between two and nine times. Source: unsorted PBMCs, taken 3 years after starting antiretroviral therapy. The receptor was derived from a man in his fifties or sixties with HIV.

CDR3 nucleotides: TGTGCCAGCAGTTTTTCAGGGTACGAGCAGTACTTC. Translation: CASSFSGYEQYF. The J gene is TRBJ2-7, the V gene TRBV27, with D perhaps matching TRBD1 (5 bases). The CDR3 contains 12 residues. The germline V gene has CDR1 MNHEY and CDR2 SMNVEV (reference sequence). Trimming removed 3 bases at V and 4 bases at J, with 7 bases between.